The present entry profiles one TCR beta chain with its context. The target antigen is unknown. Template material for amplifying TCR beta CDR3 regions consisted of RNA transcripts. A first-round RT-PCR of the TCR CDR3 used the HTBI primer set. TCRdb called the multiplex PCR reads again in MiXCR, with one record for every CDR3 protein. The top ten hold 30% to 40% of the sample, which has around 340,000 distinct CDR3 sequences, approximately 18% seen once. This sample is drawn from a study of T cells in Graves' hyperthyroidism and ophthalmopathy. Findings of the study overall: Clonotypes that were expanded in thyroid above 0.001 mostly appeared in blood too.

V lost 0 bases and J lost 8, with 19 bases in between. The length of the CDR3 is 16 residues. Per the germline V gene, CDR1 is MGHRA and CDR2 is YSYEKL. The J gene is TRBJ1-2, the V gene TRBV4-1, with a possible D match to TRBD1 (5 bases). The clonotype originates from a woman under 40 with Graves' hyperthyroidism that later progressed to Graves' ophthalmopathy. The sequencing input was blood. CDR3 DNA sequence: TGCGCCAGCAGCCAAGAGGGGACCGCCGAAAGAGAGGGCTACACCTTC. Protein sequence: CASSQEGTAEREGYTF.